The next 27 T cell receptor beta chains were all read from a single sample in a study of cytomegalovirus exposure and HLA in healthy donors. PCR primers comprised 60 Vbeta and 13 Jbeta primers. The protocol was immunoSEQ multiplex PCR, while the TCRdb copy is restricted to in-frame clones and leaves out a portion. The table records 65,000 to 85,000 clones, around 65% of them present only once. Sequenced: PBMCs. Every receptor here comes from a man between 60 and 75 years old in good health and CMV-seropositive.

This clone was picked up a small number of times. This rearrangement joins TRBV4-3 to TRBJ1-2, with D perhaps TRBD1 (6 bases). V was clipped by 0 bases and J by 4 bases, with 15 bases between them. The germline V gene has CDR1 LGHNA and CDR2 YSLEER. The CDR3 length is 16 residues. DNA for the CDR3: TGCGCCAGCAGCCAAGATCATAGTGGGGGCGCCTATGGCTACACCTTC. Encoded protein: CASSQDHSGGAYGYTF.

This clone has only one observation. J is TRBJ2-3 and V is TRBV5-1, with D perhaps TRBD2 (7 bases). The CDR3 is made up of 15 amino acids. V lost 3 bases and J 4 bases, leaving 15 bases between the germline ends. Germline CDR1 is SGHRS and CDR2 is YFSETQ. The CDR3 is CASSWGGPMSDTQYF. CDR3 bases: TGCGCCAGCAGCTGGGGGGGGCCGATGTCAGATACGCAGTATTTT.

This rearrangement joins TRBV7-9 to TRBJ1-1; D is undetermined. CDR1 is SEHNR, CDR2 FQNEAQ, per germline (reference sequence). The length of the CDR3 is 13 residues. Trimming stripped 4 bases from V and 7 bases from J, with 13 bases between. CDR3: CASSSSPDIEAFF. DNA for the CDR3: TGTGCCAGCAGCTCAAGCCCCGACATTGAAGCTTTCTTT.

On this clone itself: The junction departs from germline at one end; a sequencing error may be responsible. This chain's CDR3 is CSSSLVPQGQDEQYF. DNA for the CDR3: TGTTCCAGCAGCTTAGTTCCCCAGGGCCAGGACGAGCAGTACTTC. The J gene is TRBJ2-7, the V gene TRBV7-9; the D gene is possibly TRBD1 (5 bases). Germline assignment: CDR1 SEHNR and CDR2 FQNEAQ (reference sequence). This CDR3 has 15 residues.

Written as DNA, the CDR3 is TGTGCCAGCATAGGGTCGGCGTCAGGGGAAGGCGGGGAGCTGTTTTTT. As protein: CASIGSASGEGGELFF. The chain carries TRBV6-6 and TRBJ2-2; TRBD1 is a possible D gene (6 bases). V lost 7 bases and J lost 7, with 22 bases in between. This CDR3 has 16 amino acids. CDR1 is MNHNY and CDR2 is SVGAGI in the germline V gene (reference sequence).

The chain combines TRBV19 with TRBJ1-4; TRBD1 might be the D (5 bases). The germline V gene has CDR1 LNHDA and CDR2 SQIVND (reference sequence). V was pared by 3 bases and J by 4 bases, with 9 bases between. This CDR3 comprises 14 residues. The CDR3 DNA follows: TGTGCCAGTAGTATGAACAGGCGTAATGAAAAACTGTTTTTT. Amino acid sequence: CASSMNRRNEKLFF.

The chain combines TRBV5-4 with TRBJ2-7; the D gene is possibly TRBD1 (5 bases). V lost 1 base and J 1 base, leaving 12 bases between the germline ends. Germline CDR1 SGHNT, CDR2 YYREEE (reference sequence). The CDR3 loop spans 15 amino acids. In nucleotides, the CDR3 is TGTGCCAGCAGCTTGAGGGGCGGCTTATCCTACGAGCAGTACTTC. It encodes CASSLRGGLSYEQYF.

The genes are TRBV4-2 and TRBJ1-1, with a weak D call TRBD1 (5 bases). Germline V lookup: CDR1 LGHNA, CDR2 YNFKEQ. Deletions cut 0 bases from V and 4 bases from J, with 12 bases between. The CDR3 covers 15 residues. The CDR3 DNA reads TGTGCCAGCAGCCAAGATTTGGGGGGTAGCACTGAAGCTTTCTTT. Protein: CASSQDLGGSTEAFF.

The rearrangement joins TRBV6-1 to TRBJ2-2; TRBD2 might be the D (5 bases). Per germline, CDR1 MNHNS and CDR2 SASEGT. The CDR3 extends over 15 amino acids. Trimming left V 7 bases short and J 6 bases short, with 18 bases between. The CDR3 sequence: CASIPRGQTAGELFF. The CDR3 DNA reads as TGTGCCAGCATCCCCCGAGGGCAAACCGCCGGGGAGCTGTTTTTT.

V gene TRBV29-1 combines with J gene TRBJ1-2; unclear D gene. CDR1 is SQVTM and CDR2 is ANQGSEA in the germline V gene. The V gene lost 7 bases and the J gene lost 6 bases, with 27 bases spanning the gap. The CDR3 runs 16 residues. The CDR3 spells CSASPAVRAGEDGYTF. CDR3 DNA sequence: TGCAGCGCATCTCCCGCCGTGCGGGCCGGGGAGGATGGCTACACCTTC.

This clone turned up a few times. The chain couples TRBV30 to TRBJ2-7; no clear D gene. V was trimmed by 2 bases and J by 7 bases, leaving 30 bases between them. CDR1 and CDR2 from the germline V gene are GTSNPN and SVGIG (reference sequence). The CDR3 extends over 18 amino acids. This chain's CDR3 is CAWSTTEPLVEYTPEQYF. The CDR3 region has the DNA TGTGCCTGGAGTACAACGGAGCCGCTTGTAGAATATACCCCGGAGCAGTACTTC.

The CDR3 protein is CASRTDRNNQPQHF. CDR3 sequence (DNA): TGTGCCAGCAGGACGGACAGGAACAATCAGCCCCAGCATTTT. J is TRBJ1-5 and V is TRBV2, with TRBD1 matching over 7 bases. V lost 6 bases to trimming and J lost 3 bases; unmatched junction nucleotides: 5. Per germline, CDR1 SNHLY and CDR2 FYNNEI. The CDR3 length is 14 residues. Drawing the rest from reference TRBV2 and TRBJ1-5, the complete variable domain is EPEVTQTPSHQVTQMGQEVILRCVPISNHLYFYWYRQILGQKVEFLVSFYNNEISEKSEIFDDQFSVERPDGSNFTLKIRSTKLEDSAMYFCASRTDRNNQPQHFGDGTRLSIL.

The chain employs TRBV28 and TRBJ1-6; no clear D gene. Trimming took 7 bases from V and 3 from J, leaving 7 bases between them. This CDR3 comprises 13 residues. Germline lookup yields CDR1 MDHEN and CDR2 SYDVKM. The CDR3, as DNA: TGTGCCAGCAAGGCGGACTATAATTCACCCCTCCACTTT. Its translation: CASKADYNSPLHF.

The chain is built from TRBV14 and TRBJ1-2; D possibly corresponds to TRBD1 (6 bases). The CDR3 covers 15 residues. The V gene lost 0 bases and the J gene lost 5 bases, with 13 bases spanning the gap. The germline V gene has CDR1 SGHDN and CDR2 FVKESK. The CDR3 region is CASSQDGGTLYGYTF. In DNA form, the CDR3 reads TGTGCCAGCAGCCAAGACGGGGGGACACTATATGGCTACACCTTC. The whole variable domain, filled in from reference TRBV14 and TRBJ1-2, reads EAGVTQFPSHSVIEKGQTVTLRCDPISGHDNLYWYRRVMGKEIKFLLHFVKESKQDESGMPNNRFLAERTGGTYSTLKVQPAELEDSGVYFCASSQDGGTLYGYTFGSGTRLTVV.

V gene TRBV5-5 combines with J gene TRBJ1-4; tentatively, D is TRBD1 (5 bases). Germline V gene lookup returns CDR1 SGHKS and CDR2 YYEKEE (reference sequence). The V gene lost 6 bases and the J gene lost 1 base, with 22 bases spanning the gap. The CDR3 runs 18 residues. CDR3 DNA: TGTGCCAGCACCCCCGGGATCGGGGGGTCTGTAACTAATGAAAAACTGTTTTTT. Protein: CASTPGIGGSVTNEKLFF.

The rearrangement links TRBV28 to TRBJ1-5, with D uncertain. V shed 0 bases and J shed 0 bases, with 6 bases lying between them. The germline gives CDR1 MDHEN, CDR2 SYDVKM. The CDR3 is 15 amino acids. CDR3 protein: CASSLWARSNQPQHF. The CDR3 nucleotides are TGTGCCAGCAGTTTATGGGCACGTAGCAATCAGCCCCAGCATTTT.

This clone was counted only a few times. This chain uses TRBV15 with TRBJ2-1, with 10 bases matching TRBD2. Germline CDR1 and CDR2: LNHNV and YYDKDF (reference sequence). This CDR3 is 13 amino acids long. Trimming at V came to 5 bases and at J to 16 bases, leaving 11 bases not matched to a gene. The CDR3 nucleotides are TGTGCCACCAGCCCCAGCGGGACTAGCGTTAATTTCTTC. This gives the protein CATSPSGTSVNFF.

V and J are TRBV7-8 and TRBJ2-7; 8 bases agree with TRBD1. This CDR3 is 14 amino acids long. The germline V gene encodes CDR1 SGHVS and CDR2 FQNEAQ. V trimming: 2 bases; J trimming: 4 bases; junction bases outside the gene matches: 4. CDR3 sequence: CASSLRQGRYEQYF. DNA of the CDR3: TGTGCCAGCAGCTTAAGACAGGGGAGGTACGAGCAGTACTTC. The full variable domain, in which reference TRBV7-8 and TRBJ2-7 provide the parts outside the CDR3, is GAGVSQSPRYKVAKRGQDVALRCDPISGHVSLFWYQQALGQGPEFLTYFQNEAQLDKSGLPSDRFFAERPEGSVSTLKIQRTQQEDSAVYLCASSLRQGRYEQYFGPGTRLTVT.

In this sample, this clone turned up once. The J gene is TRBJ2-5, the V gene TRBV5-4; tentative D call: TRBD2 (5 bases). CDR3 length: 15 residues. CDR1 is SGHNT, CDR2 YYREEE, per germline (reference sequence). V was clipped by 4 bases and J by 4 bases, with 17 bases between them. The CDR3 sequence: CASSEGNRVRETQYF. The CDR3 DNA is TGTGCCAGCAGCGAGGGTAATAGGGTTCGAGAGACCCAGTACTTC.

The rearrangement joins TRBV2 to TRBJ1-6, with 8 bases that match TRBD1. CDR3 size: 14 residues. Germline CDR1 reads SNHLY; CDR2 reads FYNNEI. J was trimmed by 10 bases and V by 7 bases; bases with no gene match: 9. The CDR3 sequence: CASIRTGGPSPLHF. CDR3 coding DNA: TGTGCCAGCATTCGAACAGGGGGTCCCTCACCCCTCCACTTT.

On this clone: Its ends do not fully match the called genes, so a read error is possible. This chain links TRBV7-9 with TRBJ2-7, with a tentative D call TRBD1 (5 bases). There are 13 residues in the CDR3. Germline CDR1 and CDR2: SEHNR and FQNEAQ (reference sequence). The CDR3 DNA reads TGTTCCAGCAGCTTATTAGGGGTTTACGAGCAGTACTTC. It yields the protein CSSSLLGVYEQYF. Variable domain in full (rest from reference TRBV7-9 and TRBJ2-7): DTGVSQNPRHKITKRGQNVTFRCDPISEHNRLYWYRQTLGQGPEFLTYFQNEAQLEKSRLLSDRFSAERPKGSFSTLEIQRTEQGDSAMYLCSSSLLGVYEQYFGPGTRLTVT.

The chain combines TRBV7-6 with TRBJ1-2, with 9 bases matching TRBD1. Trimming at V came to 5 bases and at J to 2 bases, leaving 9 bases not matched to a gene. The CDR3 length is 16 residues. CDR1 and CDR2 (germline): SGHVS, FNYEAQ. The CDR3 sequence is CASSPGTGPGNYGYTF. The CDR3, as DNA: TGTGCCAGCAGCCCTGGGACAGGGCCCGGAAACTATGGCTACACCTTC.

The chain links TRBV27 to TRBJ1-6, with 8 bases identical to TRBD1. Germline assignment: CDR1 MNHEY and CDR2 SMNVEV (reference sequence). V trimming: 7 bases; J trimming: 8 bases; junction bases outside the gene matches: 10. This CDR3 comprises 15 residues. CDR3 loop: CASTYLLTGDSPLHF. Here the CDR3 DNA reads TGTGCCAGCACGTACCTTTTGACAGGGGATTCACCCCTCCACTTT.

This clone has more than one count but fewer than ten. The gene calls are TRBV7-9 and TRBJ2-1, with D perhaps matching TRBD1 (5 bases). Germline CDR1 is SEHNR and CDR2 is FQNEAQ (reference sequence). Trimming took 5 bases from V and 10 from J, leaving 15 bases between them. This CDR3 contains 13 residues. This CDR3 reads CASSRGNGREQFF. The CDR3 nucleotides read TGTGCCAGCAGCAGGGGCAACGGCCGCGAGCAGTTCTTC.

CDR3 bases: TGTGCCAGCATCATGGAGTCTATCCGCAACCCCCACGCAGAAAAAAACTACGAGCAGTACTTC. This codes for CASIMESIRNPHAEKNYEQYF. The V gene is TRBV21-1, the J gene TRBJ2-7; the tabulated D call, TRBD2, remains unverified against the DNA. TRBV21-1 is a recognized pseudogene. The CDR3 contains 21 residues.

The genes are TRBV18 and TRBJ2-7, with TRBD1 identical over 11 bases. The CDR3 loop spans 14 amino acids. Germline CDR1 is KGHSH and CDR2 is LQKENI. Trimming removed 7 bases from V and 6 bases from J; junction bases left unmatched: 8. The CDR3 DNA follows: TGTGCCAGCTATACCGGGACAGGGGGTGGCGAGCAGTACTTC. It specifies CASYTGTGGGEQYF.

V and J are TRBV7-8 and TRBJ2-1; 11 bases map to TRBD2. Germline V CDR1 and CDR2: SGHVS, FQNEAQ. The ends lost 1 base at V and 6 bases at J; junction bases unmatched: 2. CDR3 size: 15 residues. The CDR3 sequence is CASSLGLAGINEQFF. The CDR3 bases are TGTGCCAGCAGCTTAGGACTAGCGGGAATCAATGAGCAGTTCTTC.